This TCR beta chain was sequenced in a study of shared clonotypes between healthy human individuals (dated by TCRdb to 2018 to 2020). Some background on the complete study: Three men and two women, aged 18 to 49 years, made up the cohort. To estimate repertoire size and how much clonotypes are shared between individuals, the study performed deep sequencing of blood TCR repertoires from roughly five healthy adults. To increase sequencing depth and limit assay-specific biases, TCR repertoire library preparation and sequencing were carried out by different laboratories using diverse techniques. For each donor, CD4 naive and CD4 memory were each run on three plates, CD8 naive on two plates, and CD8 memory on one plate. Between about 0.9 and 8.9 billion PBMCs per donor were obtained by leukapheresis. Findings and caveats that apply to the study as a whole: Incomplete sequencing was indicated by rarefaction of sorted-subset datasets, despite the large sequencing depth. Clonotypes shared by all four sorted-subset donors showed higher generation probabilities than non-shared clonotypes. The genetic and exposure-history diversity represented was limited by the small number of donors. Only blood was sampled, and tissue TCR repertoires likely differ from those in blood. Naive subsets generally had larger estimated clonotype richness than memory subsets. Pairwise subsampling indicated that sequencing depth was expected to affect the degree of clonotype sharing among donors. Sharing across several donors was observed for about 5% of naive CD4, less than 4% of naive CD8, 2% to 2.5% of memory CD4, and around 0.44% of memory CD8 clonotypes.

Worth noting for this clone: Its antigen remains unidentified. Base quality data are lacking; no much larger clone is found one base away.

CDR1 and CDR2 are read off the germline V gene as ENHRY and SYGVKD. V is pruned by 2 bases and J by 8 bases, leaving 10 bases of the junction without a gene match. Taken from cysteine to phenylalanine, the CDR3 has 17 residues. The read is trimmed to its CDR3 DNA, 51 bases read in frame from base 1. Using the deep immunoSEQ assay, multiplex PCR amplified TCR CDR3 regions from genomic DNA. Genomic DNA extracted from each cell subset was distributed evenly over all wells of several immunoSEQ 96-well plates, and each plate served as one replicate. For sorted subsets, roughly 0.2 ug genomic DNA, equal to tens of thousands of T cell genomes, was loaded into each replicate PCR. The purified libraries were quantified using a Qubit 3.0 fluorometer, sized with a Bioanalyzer 2100, and then quantified again using the KAPA Library Quantification kit. Each immunoSEQ 96-well plate was sequenced on its own single-read 150-cycle Illumina NextSeq 550 flow cell. The original pipeline was this. Because the immunoSEQ output held only junctional sequences and lacked quality scores, the filtering could not match the filtering applied to full-length reads. To assign V/J genes and CDR3, sequences were annotated using PyIR, a Python wrapper for IgBLAST v1.9, with IMGT germline references. Any read was removed if the V/J assignment was weak (E-value above 1e-6), the CDR3 was missing, or the read contained stop codons, out-of-frame junctions, or ambiguous translated residues. V3J clonotypes were defined by identical inferred V gene, J gene, and CDR3 amino acid sequence. Percentage overlap between repertoires was computed as shared unique clonotypes divided by the size of the smaller repertoire. Three approaches were used to assess repertoire richness: RTK rarefaction, the Chao1 estimator, and Recon v2.1 estimates of unobserved clonotypes. For all TCRbeta clonotypes obtained by the gDNA method from a few donors, generation probabilities were computed with OLGA. TCRdb re-hosts the immuneACCESS table, in-frame sequences only. Its copies lack some clones; in the studies checked, an unresolved V gene accounts for under half of them, and the cause for the rest is not known. The V and J calls and the clone size are those of that table, but D and trimming were determined from the DNA. This sample is represented by approximately 1,000,000 clones; about 72% of them were singletons. The ten largest account for roughly 0.9% of the sample.

Donors were healthy HIV-negative adults with no recently reported acute infections or vaccinations. Every donor was a Caucasian adult residing in Nashville, Tennessee, USA. Magnetic negative selection was used to enrich CD4+ T cells, after which naive cells were positively selected on CD45RA and the negative fraction became the memory subset. After blood collection by leukapheresis, PBMCs were isolated using Ficoll-Histopaque density gradient centrifugation and then cryopreserved in the vapor phase of liquid nitrogen. Purity and quantity of every magnetically sorted T cell population were checked by analytical flow cytometry. Genomic DNA was isolated from each sorted fraction and quantified by UV absorbance on a Nanodrop 2000c.

The receptor's source is a man between 18 and 35 years old in good health. Some clones in this sample may be carry-over from other donors' samples. This chain is built from TRBV10-3 and TRBJ2-1; 12 central nucleotides agree with TRBD2. The sample consisted of memory CD4+ T cells from PBMCs. This specimen's cell subset or site label, interpreted: CD45RA-negative fraction. The nucleotides are TGTGCCATCAGTGAGGCTAGCGGGAGGGCCAGTTTTGATGAGCAGTTCTTC. This sequence encodes CAISEASGRASFDEQFF.